These T cell receptor beta chains were read from a single sample in a study of T cell responses to AZD1222 COVID-19 vaccine. Assay: immunoSEQ multiplex PCR; the TCRdb copy retains only in-frame clones and omits some. The data hold around 180,000 clones, with 90% observed a single time. Sequenced here: peripheral blood, sampled on day 0 of AZD1222 vaccination. All receptors derive from an adult in good health. CDR3s include the opening cysteine and the closing phenylalanine or tryptophan. The D gene is left open where the match is weak. The size entry is marked missing in some rows and otherwise reads once, few, many or a size class.

>-|TRBV7-2|-|TRBJ1-2
TGTGCCAGCAGCCCCGGGTCCAACTATGGCTACACCTTC
CASSPGSNYGYTF
>TRBD1|TRBV7-3|-|TRBJ1-5
TGTGCCAGCAGCTTAACGGCGTCAGGGGGAGGGAATCAGCCCCAGCATTTT
CASSLTASGGGNQPQHF
>TRBD1|TRBV30|-|TRBJ2-1
TGTGCCTGGAGCGCGGTCCTACGACAGGGGCGCAATGAGCAGTTCTTC
CAWSAVLRQGRNEQFF
>-|TRBV5-6|once|TRBJ2-7
TGTGCCAGCAGCCCCTGGACAGTTCCCCGCGAGCAGTACTTC
CASSPWTVPREQYF
>-|TRBV5-1|-|TRBJ2-1
TGCGCCAGCAGCTCCACCCCGAGGGGGGGTAGCTCCTACAATGAGCAGTTCTTC
CASSSTPRGGSSYNEQFF
>-|TRBV9|-|TRBJ2-7
TGTGCCAGCAGCGTAGGCAGTGTGGGTCGTGAGCAGTACTTC
CASSVGSVGREQYF
>-|TRBV7-2|-|TRBJ2-1
TGTGCCAGCAGCTTAAATCGCTGGGATCAGTTCTTC
CASSLNRWDQFF
>-|TRBV28|-|TRBJ2-3
TGTGCCAGCAGTTTAGATACGCAGTATTTT
CASSLDTQYF
>-|TRBV6-6|-|TRBJ1-4
TGTGCCAGCAGTTACGGGCAGGGCAGCGAAAAACTGTTTTTT
CASSYGQGSEKLFF
>-|TRBV7-2|-|TRBJ1-2
TGTGCCAGCAGCTCAGGTACCGCCTACTATGGCTACACCTTC
CASSSGTAYYGYTF
>-|TRBV12-3/TRBV12-4|-|TRBJ2-7
TGTGCCAGCAGCCGTACAGGGTCCTACGAGCAGTACTTC
CASSRTGSYEQYF
>-|TRBV2|-|TRBJ1-2
TGTGCCAGCAGTGAAGAGGGGAATATTATTCACTATGGCTACACCTTC
CASSEEGNIIHYGYTF
>-|TRBV2|-|TRBJ1-3
TGTGCCAGCAGTGAAGCCCTACGGGGGAACACCATATATTTT
CASSEALRGNTIYF
>TRBD1|TRBV7-8|-|TRBJ2-1
TGTGCCAGCAGCCCCCAGTTGGGTCAGGGGGATAAGCTAATAGGGTTCTTC
CASSPQLGQGDKLIGFF
>TRBD2|TRBV23-1|-|TRBJ2-7
TGCGCCAGCATCGGCCTAGCGGAGTTCTACGAGCAGTACTTC
CASIGLAEFYEQYF
>TRBD1|TRBV6-2/TRBV6-3|-|TRBJ1-3
TGTGCCAGCAGTCCGCGACCAGGGGGCCCACGAAACTCTGGAAACACCATATATTTT
CASSPRPGGPRNSGNTIYF
>-|TRBV4-1|-|TRBJ1-3
TGCGCCAGCAGCATCACCAGAGGAAACACCATATATTTT
CASSITRGNTIYF
>TRBD1|TRBV6-5|-|TRBJ1-2
TGTGCCAGCAGACGGGGGCAGGGGGTCTCCTATGGCTACACCTTC
CASRRGQGVSYGYTF
>-|TRBV21-1|-|TRBJ1-6
TGTGCCAGCAGCAGACTTGGGAGAAATAATTCACCCCTCCACTTT
CASSRLGRNNSPLHF
>-|TRBV18|-|TRBJ2-7
TGTGCCAGCTCACCATCCGGGGCAGCCCCTTCCTACGAGCAGTACTTC
CASSPSGAAPSYEQYF
>-|TRBV4-2|few|TRBJ1-2
TGTGCCAGCAGCCAAGGAGGGGATGGCTACACCTTC
CASSQGGDGYTF
>TRBD1|TRBV2|-|TRBJ2-7
TGTGCCAGCAGTCCTAGGGACAGATACGAGCAGTACTTC
CASSPRDRYEQYF
>-|TRBV12-3/TRBV12-4|-|TRBJ1-2
TGTGCCAGCAGAGGAGGACGGTATGGCTACACCTTC
CASRGGRYGYTF
>-|TRBV7-9|-|TRBJ1-1
TGTGCCAGCAGCTTAGTGGACGGATACACTGAAGCTTTCTTT
CASSLVDGYTEAFF
>TRBD1|TRBV10-3|-|TRBJ2-7
TGTGCCTCCCGGGACAGCTCCTACGAGCAGTACTTC
CASRDSSYEQYF
>-|TRBV5-5|-|TRBJ1-6
TGTGCCAGCAGCCGGGGGTCCGATAATTCACCCCTCCACTTT
CASSRGSDNSPLHF
>TRBD1|TRBV28|-|TRBJ1-5
TGTGCCAGCAGTCAAGGGACAGGGTGGGTCGGTCAGCCCCAGCATTTT
CASSQGTGWVGQPQHF
>TRBD2|TRBV9|-|TRBJ2-5
TGTGCCAGCAGCGTAGCGTCTAGCGGGGCGGGAGAGACCCAGTACTTC
CASSVASSGAGETQYF
>TRBD1|TRBV6-5|-|TRBJ2-5
TGTGCCAGCAGTTACGCCATGGCGACAGGGATCCAGGCCCAGTACTTC
CASSYAMATGIQAQYF
>-|TRBV7-9|-|TRBJ1-2
TGTGCCAGCAGCTTAGGAACAGTTTATGGCTACACCTTC
CASSLGTVYGYTF
>-|TRBV2|-|TRBJ2-3
TGTGCCAGCAGTGAAGCCCTTACGATCCGAGGTACGCAGTATTTT
CASSEALTIRGTQYF
>-|TRBV7-2|-|TRBJ1-1
TGTGCCAGCAGCTTGTCCAGGGCAAACACTGAAGCTTTCTTT
CASSLSRANTEAFF
>-|TRBV3-1/TRBV3-2|-|TRBJ2-7
TGTGCCAGCAGCCTCCTAGAGGGCTACGAGCAGTACTTC
CASSLLEGYEQYF
>-|TRBV7-3|-|TRBJ1-1
TGTGCCAGCAGCTTAACCCAGAACACTGAAGCTTTCTTT
CASSLTQNTEAFF
>-|TRBV23-1|-|TRBJ2-3
TGCGCCAGCCCTCGGCGAGATGCGGGGCGGGCAGATACGCAGTATTTT
CASPRRDAGRADTQYF
>-|TRBV7-3|once|TRBJ1-6
TGTGCCAGCAGCTTGGGGGCGTATAATTCACCCCTCCACTTT
CASSLGAYNSPLHF
>-|TRBV30|once|TRBJ1-4
TGTGCCTGGAGGGGGGGAAGTAATGAAAAACTGTTTTTT
CAWRGGSNEKLFF
>TRBD2|TRBV7-6|-|TRBJ2-5
TGTGCCAGCAGCTCTAGACTAGCGGGGGGGCGAAGAGAGACCCAGTACTTC
CASSSRLAGGRRETQYF
>-|TRBV9|-|TRBJ1-2
TGTGCCAGCAGCCCGAGGGGTGATCCGTATGGCTACACCTTC
CASSPRGDPYGYTF
>-|TRBV7-2|-|TRBJ2-1
TGTGCCAGTATTGGGGGGGGGCCGAGCTCCTACAATGAGCAGTTCTTC
CASIGGGPSSYNEQFF
>TRBD2|TRBV10-3|-|TRBJ2-3
TGTGCCATCAGTGAGTCGCCGCCTAGCGGGGGGGACACAGATACGCAGTATTTT
CAISESPPSGGDTDTQYF
>-|TRBV30|-|TRBJ1-2
TGTGCCTGGAGTGTAAAAAGGGGGTTTGGGGGCAATGGCTACACCTTC
CAWSVKRGFGGNGYTF
>-|TRBV18|-|TRBJ2-7
TGTGCCAGCTCACCAGGGGGGAGCTACGAGCAGTACTTC
CASSPGGSYEQYF
>-|TRBV4-1|-|TRBJ1-2
TGCGCCAGCAGCCAAGACGAGGGAACCTATGGCTACACCTTC
CASSQDEGTYGYTF
>TRBD2|TRBV19|-|TRBJ2-3
TGTGCCAGTGGTCGGCGGGGGGGCCCTCCTAGCACAGATACGCAGTATTTT
CASGRRGGPPSTDTQYF
>-|TRBV6-1|-|TRBJ2-7
TGTGCCAGCAGTGACCTACAGGGCTCGCTCTTCTCCGAGCAGTACTTC
CASSDLQGSLFSEQYF
>TRBD2|TRBV6-5|-|TRBJ2-7
TGTGCCAGCAGAAGACTAGCGGTCTACGAGCAGTACTTC
CASRRLAVYEQYF
>-|TRBV12-3/TRBV12-4|-|TRBJ2-7
TGTGCCAGCAGCTCAGATAAGACGAACGAGCAGTACTTC
CASSSDKTNEQYF
>-|TRBV5-1|-|TRBJ1-1
TGCGCCAGCAGCTTGAATACGGGGCTGAACACTGAAGCTTTCTTT
CASSLNTGLNTEAFF
>-|TRBV7-9|-|TRBJ2-7
TGTGCCAGCGGGGGGATCGGGGAGCAGTACTTC
CASGGIGEQYF
>-|TRBV3-1/TRBV3-2|-|TRBJ1-1
TGTGCCAGCAGCCAGGGCGGCAGCCTAGAAGCTTTCTTT
CASSQGGSLEAFF
>-|TRBV5-6|-|TRBJ1-2
TGTGCCAGCAGCCTAAGGGGCTCGGCCTATGGCTACACCTTC
CASSLRGSAYGYTF